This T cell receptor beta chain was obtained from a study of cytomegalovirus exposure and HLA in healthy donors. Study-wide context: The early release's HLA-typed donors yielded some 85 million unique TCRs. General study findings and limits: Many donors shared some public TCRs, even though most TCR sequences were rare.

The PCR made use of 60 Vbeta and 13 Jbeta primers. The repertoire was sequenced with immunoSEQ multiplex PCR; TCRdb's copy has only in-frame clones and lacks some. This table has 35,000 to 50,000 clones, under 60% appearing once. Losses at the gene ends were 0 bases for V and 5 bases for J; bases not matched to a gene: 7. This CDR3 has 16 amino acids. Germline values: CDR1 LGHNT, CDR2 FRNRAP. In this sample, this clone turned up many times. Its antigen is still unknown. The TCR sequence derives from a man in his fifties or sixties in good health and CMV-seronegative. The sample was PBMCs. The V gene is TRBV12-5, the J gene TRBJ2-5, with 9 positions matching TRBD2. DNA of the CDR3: TGTGCTAGTGGTTTGGTAGGCGGGAGGGCCGATGAGACCCAGTACTTC. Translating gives CASGLVGGRADETQYF.